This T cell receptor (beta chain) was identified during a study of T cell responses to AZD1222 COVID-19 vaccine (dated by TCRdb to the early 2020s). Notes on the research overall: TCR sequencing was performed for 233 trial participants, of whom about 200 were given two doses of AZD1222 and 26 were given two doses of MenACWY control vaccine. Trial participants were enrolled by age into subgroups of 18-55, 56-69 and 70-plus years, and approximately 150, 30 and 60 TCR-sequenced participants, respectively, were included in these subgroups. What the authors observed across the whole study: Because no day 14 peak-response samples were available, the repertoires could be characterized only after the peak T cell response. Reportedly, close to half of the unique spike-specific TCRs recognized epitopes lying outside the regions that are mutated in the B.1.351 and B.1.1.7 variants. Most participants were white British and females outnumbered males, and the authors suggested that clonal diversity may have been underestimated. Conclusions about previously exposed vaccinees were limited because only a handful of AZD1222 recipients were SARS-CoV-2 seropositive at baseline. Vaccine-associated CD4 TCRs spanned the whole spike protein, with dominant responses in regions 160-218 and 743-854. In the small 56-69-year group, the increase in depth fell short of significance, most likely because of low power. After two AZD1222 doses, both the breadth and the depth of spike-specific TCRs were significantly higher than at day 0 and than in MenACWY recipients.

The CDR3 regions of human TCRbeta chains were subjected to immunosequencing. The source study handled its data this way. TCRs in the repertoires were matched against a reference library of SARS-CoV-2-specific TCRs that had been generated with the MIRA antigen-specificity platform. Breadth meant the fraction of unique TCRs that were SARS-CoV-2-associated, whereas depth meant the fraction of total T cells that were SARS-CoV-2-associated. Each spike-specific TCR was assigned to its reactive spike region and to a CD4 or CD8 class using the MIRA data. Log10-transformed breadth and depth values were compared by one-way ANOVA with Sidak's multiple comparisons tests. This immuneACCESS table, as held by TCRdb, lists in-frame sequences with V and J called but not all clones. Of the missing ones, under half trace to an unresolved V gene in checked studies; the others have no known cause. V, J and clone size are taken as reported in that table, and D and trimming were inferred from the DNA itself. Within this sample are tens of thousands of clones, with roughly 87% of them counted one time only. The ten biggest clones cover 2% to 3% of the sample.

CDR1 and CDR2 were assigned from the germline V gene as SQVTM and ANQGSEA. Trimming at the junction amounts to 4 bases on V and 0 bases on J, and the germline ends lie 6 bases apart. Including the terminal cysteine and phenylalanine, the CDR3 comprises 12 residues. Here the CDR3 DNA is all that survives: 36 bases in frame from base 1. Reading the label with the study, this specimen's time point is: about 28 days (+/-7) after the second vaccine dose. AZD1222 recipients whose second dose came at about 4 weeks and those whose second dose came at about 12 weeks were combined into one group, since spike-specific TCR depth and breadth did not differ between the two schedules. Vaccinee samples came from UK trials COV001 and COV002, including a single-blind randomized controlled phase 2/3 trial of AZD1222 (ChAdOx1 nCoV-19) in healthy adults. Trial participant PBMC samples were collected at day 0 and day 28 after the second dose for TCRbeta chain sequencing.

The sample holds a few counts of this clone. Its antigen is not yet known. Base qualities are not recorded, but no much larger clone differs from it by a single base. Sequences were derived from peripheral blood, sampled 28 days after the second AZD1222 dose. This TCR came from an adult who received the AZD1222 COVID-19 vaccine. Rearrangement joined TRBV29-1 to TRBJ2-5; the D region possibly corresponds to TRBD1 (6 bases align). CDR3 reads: CSVGTDQETQYF. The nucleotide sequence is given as TGCAGCGTTGGGACAGACCAAGAGACCCAGTACTTC.